The entry below describes one T cell receptor (beta chain). Here immunoSEQ multiplex PCR was the method, and the copy in TCRdb shows in-frame clones only, minus some. The sample carries almost 500,000 clones, 80% to 90% recorded once. The CDR3 runs 16 residues. CDR1 LNHNV and CDR2 YYDKDF come from the germline V gene (reference sequence). J lost 0 bases, V lost 5 bases, and 9 bases had no gene match. This sample was included in a study of blood T cell repertoires in COVID-19. Study overall: Material from acute and convalescent COVID-19 was sourced from the United States, Italy and Spain. From T cells, B-cell-depleted T cells, or PBMCs came the material, which was cDNA or gDNA.

In terms of age and location, participants ranged from roughly 18 to 100 years and lived in fewer than 30 US areas. This TCR was recovered from a woman in her fifties or sixties who had recovered from COVID-19. The gene calls are TRBV15 and TRBJ2-7; 8 bases fit TRBD1. The specimen was PBMCs or T cells enriched from blood (not recorded which). As DNA, the CDR3 is TGTGCCACCAGCGTCCCACCGGGACAGGACTCCTACGAGCAGTACTTC. Amino acid sequence: CATSVPPGQDSYEQYF.